The 25 T cell receptor beta chains below all came from one sample that was sequenced in a study of blood T cell repertoires in COVID-19. Method: immunoSEQ multiplex PCR; TCRdb's copy keeps in-frame clones and lacks some. The table lists about 410,000 clones, approximately 89% of them singletons, with under 2% in the top ten. The sample was peripheral blood. The receptors shown here come from a middle-aged woman with COVID-19, enrolled during active disease.

The CDR3 reads CASSLADSYNEQFF. In nucleotides, the CDR3 is TGCGCCAGCAGCTTAGCGGACTCCTACAATGAGCAGTTCTTC. V gene TRBV5-1 combines with J gene TRBJ2-1; TRBD2 might be the D (5 bases). The CDR3 spans 14 residues. Germline CDR1 reads SGHRS; CDR2 reads YFSETQ. V lost 2 bases to trimming and J lost 0 bases, with 6 bases between them.

The CDR3 spells CASSFQSYEQYF. Written as DNA, the CDR3 is TGTGCCAGCAGTTTCCAGTCCTACGAGCAGTACTTC. The chain couples TRBV28 to TRBJ2-7; D unclear. Germline V lookup: CDR1 MDHEN, CDR2 SYDVKM. The CDR3 extends over 12 amino acids. Trimming cost V 3 bases and J 1 base, with 4 bases left between them.

The chain couples TRBV24-1 to TRBJ2-1, with D possibly matching TRBD2 (6 bases). The CDR3 length is 12 residues. In germline, CDR1 is KGHDR, CDR2 SFDVKD. The V end was cut by 7 bases, the J end by 11 bases, with 14 bases between. Written as DNA, the CDR3 is TGTGCCACCAGGGACTTTAGCGGCAAGCAGTTCTTC. This codes for CATRDFSGKQFF.

The chain recombines TRBV4-3 with TRBJ2-6, with 7 bases that match TRBD1. With 4 bases clipped from V and 0 bases from J, the junction kept 9 bases outside the gene matches. This CDR3 spans 18 amino acids. Germline V gene data show CDR1 as LGHNA and CDR2 as YSLEER. The CDR3: CASSLRQGMSSGANVLTF. The CDR3 bases are TGCGCCAGCAGCCTAAGACAGGGTATGAGCTCTGGGGCCAACGTCCTGACTTTC.

V usage is TRBV25-1 and J usage is TRBJ2-7; the D is unclear. This CDR3 is built from 13 residues. The V and J ends lost 6 bases and 1 base respectively, with 10 bases between them. Germline V CDR1 and CDR2: MGHDK, SYGVNS. CDR3 DNA sequence: TGTGCCAGCAGGGATCCCAGGTCCTACGAGCAGTACTTC. Protein product: CASRDPRSYEQYF.

The rearrangement links TRBV27 to TRBJ1-5, with D hard to call. CDR1 and CDR2 from the germline V gene are MNHEY and SMNVEV (reference sequence). This CDR3 comprises 15 residues. Trimming cost V 3 bases and J 1 base, with 10 bases left between them. The CDR3 is CASSLTLLSNQPQHF. The DNA for the CDR3 is TGTGCCAGCAGTTTGACACTCCTAAGCAATCAGCCCCAGCATTTT.

The V gene is TRBV7-8, the J gene TRBJ2-1; 8 nucleotides match TRBD2. The CDR3 covers 21 residues. Germline V gene sequence: CDR1 SGHVS, CDR2 FQNEAQ. V lost 1 base to trimming and J lost 4 bases; unmatched junction nucleotides: 21. The DNA of the CDR3 is TGTGCCAGCAGCTTAGAATGGGAGGAAGCGGGAGTCTTCTTTGGATACAATGAGCAGTTCTTC. Translated, it gives CASSLEWEEAGVFFGYNEQFF.

A single count supports this clone. This rearrangement joins TRBV6-5 to TRBJ1-4, with TRBD1 matching over 8 bases. The V gene end was trimmed by 5 bases and the J gene end by 6 bases; junction bases not matched to a gene: 8. The germline CDR1 and CDR2 sequences are MNHEY and SVGAGI. This CDR3 is built from 15 residues. Here the CDR3 reads CASSTDRERDEKLFF. The CDR3 DNA follows: TGTGCCAGCAGTACGGACAGGGAAAGGGATGAAAAACTGTTTTTT.

J is TRBJ2-7 and V is TRBV5-1; maybe TRBD1 (6 bases). The V and J ends lost 1 base and 7 bases respectively, with 15 bases between them. This CDR3 is 14 amino acids long. CDR1 SGHRS and CDR2 YFSETQ come from the germline V gene. The DNA of the CDR3 is TGCGCCAGCAGCTTGCAATTACAGGGTTGGGAGCAGTACTTC. Protein: CASSLQLQGWEQYF.

Written as DNA, the CDR3 is TGTGCCAGCAGCTTAGTCCGGACAGGGGCATTCCTTTCACCCCTCCACTTT. Translation: CASSLVRTGAFLSPLHF. The chain carries TRBV11-2 and TRBJ1-6, with 9 bases lining up with TRBD1. The germline gives CDR1 SGHAT, CDR2 FQNNGV. The CDR3 covers 17 residues. Trimming removed 1 base from V and 9 bases from J; junction bases left unmatched: 10.

The rearrangement joins TRBV7-9 to TRBJ1-4, with a tentative D call TRBD1 (6 bases). The CDR3 extends over 13 amino acids. The germline V gene encodes CDR1 SEHNR and CDR2 FQNEAQ (reference sequence). The V and J ends lost 5 bases and 7 bases respectively, with 11 bases between them. The CDR3 sequence: CASSPGVAEKLFF. CDR3 nucleotide sequence: TGTGCCAGCAGCCCAGGGGTGGCTGAAAAACTGTTTTTT. The complete variable domain, with remaining parts taken from reference TRBV7-9 and TRBJ1-4, reads DTGVSQNPRHKITKRGQNVTFRCDPISEHNRLYWYRQTLGQGPEFLTYFQNEAQLEKSRLLSDRFSAERPKGSFSTLEIQRTEQGDSAMYLCASSPGVAEKLFFGSGTQLSVL.

The chain uses TRBV19 and TRBJ1-5, with D possibly matching TRBD1 (6 bases). The CDR3 contains 16 residues. From germline, CDR1 is LNHDA and CDR2 SQIVND (reference sequence). Trimming shortened V by 3 bases and J by 5 bases, and 17 bases separated the two germline ends. Here the CDR3 reads CASSIGQITLDQPQHF. The CDR3 region has the DNA TGTGCCAGTAGTATCGGACAGATAACTCTCGATCAGCCCCAGCATTTT.

The chain combines TRBV7-9 with TRBJ1-2, with 8 bases that match TRBD1. This CDR3 region has 14 residues. The ends lost 5 bases at V and 4 bases at J; junction bases unmatched: 6. Germline loops: CDR1 SEHNR, CDR2 FQNEAQ (reference sequence). The CDR3 DNA reads TGTGCCAGCAGCCCCCGGGACAGGTCCTATGGCTACACCTTC. This gives the protein CASSPRDRSYGYTF.

V and J are TRBV11-3 and TRBJ1-3, with D possibly TRBD1 on 5 matching bases. The V gene's germline CDR1 is SGHNT and CDR2 YENEEA. V was trimmed by 6 bases and J by 0 bases, leaving 9 bases between them. The CDR3 extends over 14 amino acids. CDR3 protein: CASSPGGSGNTIYF. CDR3 DNA sequence: TGTGCCAGCAGTCCGGGGGGCTCTGGAAACACCATATATTTT.

The CDR3 protein is CASSFSRDRGRTQYF. The CDR3 nucleotides are TGTGCCAGCAGCTTCTCCCGGGACAGGGGAAGGACCCAGTACTTC. The chain carries TRBV7-9 and TRBJ2-5; 10 bases map to TRBD1. Germline values: CDR1 SEHNR, CDR2 FQNEAQ (reference sequence). The ends lost 3 bases at V and 7 bases at J; junction bases unmatched: 8. This CDR3 is 15 amino acids long.

The chain joins TRBV7-9 to TRBJ1-2; 8 bases align to TRBD1. Per the germline V gene, CDR1 is SEHNR and CDR2 is FQNEAQ (reference sequence). V was pared by 5 bases and J by 4 bases, with 9 bases of the junction left unmatched. The CDR3 length is 15 residues. CDR3 sequence: CASSPVQGQAYGYTF. The CDR3 DNA follows: TGTGCCAGCAGCCCCGTCCAGGGACAGGCCTATGGCTACACCTTC.

The rearrangement links TRBV27 to TRBJ1-3; no clear D gene. Germline-derived CDR1 and CDR2 are MNHEY and SMNVEV (reference sequence). The CDR3 is 15 amino acids. V dropped 1 base and J dropped 0 bases, with 7 bases sitting between them. The CDR3 sequence: CASSLFPGSGNTIYF. The CDR3 nucleotides read TGTGCCAGCAGTTTATTCCCAGGCTCTGGAAACACCATATATTTT.

This clone has only one observation. This chain joins TRBV28 and TRBJ1-1; 7 bases line up with TRBD1. The CDR3 contains 14 residues. Germline-derived CDR1 and CDR2 are MDHEN and SYDVKM. V lost 6 bases and J lost 4; bases outside the gene matches: 8. The CDR3, as DNA: TGTGCCAGCAGGGACCGACAGGGCTTCACTGAAGCTTTCTTT. Translating gives CASRDRQGFTEAFF.

The genes are TRBV7-9 and TRBJ2-7, with 7 bases that match TRBD1. V lost 5 bases, J lost 2 bases, and 6 bases stayed unmatched. Germline assignment: CDR1 SEHNR and CDR2 FQNEAQ (reference sequence). The CDR3 consists of 14 residues. The CDR3 nucleotides are TGTGCCAGCAGCCAGGCCGGGACAGCCTACGAGCAGTACTTC. Amino acid sequence: CASSQAGTAYEQYF.

The V gene is TRBV27, the J gene TRBJ1-3; TRBD1 might be the D (6 bases). The CDR3 is 18 residues long. Trimming pared 2 bases from V and 4 bases from J, leaving 21 bases between. Germline V CDR1 and CDR2: MNHEY, SMNVEV (reference sequence). The CDR3 nucleotides are TGTGCCAGCAGTTTAGGGGGCCCCCAGGGCCACGCGGGAAACACCATATATTTT. Protein sequence: CASSLGGPQGHAGNTIYF.

The CDR3 reads CASSYGGIPEAFF. The CDR3 nucleotides are TGTGCCAGCAGTTACGGGGGGATCCCTGAAGCTTTCTTT. The gene calls are TRBV6-5 and TRBJ1-1; TRBD1 is a possible D gene (5 bases). CDR1 is MNHEY and CDR2 is SVGAGI in the germline V gene. Trimming shortened V by 2 bases and J by 6 bases, and 10 bases separated the two germline ends. The CDR3 length is 13 residues.

This rearrangement joins TRBV6-2 or TRBV6-3 to TRBJ2-1; 10 bases line up with TRBD1. CDR1 and CDR2 from the germline V gene are MNHEY and SVGEGT. V lost 0 bases and J lost 6; bases outside the gene matches: 5. This CDR3 comprises 16 residues. The CDR3 nucleotides read TGTGCCAGCAGTTACTCCTGGACAGGGGGGAGCAATGAGCAGTTCTTC. Its translation is CASSYSWTGGSNEQFF.

This clone was seen only a few times. The gene calls are TRBV6-5 and TRBJ1-1; TRBD1 matches 12 bases. V shed 5 bases and J 3 bases; nucleotides not matched to a gene: 4. The CDR3 loop spans 15 amino acids. CDR1 MNHEY and CDR2 SVGAGI come from the germline V gene. In DNA, the CDR3 is TGTGCCAGCAGTCGGGACAGGGGGCAGGACACTGAAGCTTTCTTT. It translates to CASSRDRGQDTEAFF.

The chain uses TRBV27 and TRBJ2-1; D is unclear. With 0 bases removed from V and 0 bases from J, the gap between germline ends came to 9 bases. Germline CDR1 reads MNHEY; CDR2 reads SMNVEV (reference sequence). The CDR3 is 16 residues long. CDR3 sequence reads: CASSLSAVSSYNEQFF. As DNA, the CDR3 is TGTGCCAGCAGTTTATCTGCGGTTAGCTCCTACAATGAGCAGTTCTTC.

This chain uses TRBV21-1 with TRBJ1-5. TRBV21-1 is reported as a pseudogene. The CDR3 is made up of 15 amino acids. Here the CDR3 DNA reads TGTGCCAGCAGCAAGTCTTTTCAGGGAGGGCAGCCCCAGCATTTT. Translating gives CASSKSFQGGQPQHF.